Listed below are T cell receptor beta chains from one sample, sequenced in a study of spatial heterogeneity in lung cancer. TCRdb independently ran MiXCR on the 5' RACE reads; one entry per CDR3 protein. The sample holds about 95,000 distinct CDR3 sequences, approximately 8.6% seen once. The sequencing here drew on PBMCs, taken at surgery. Source of these receptors: a male donor with early-stage non-small cell lung cancer. The CDR3 runs from the conserved cysteine through the conserved F or W. D genes are given only for firm matches. Clone sizes are given selectively: once, few, many, or a class where the clone is expanded.

v_gene	abundance	d_gene	j_gene	CDR3nt	CDR3aa
TRBV7-9	many	-	TRBJ1-6	TGTGCCAGCAGCTTAGAAACGGCGGCGAATTCACCCCTCCACTTT	CASSLETAANSPLHF
TRBV10-2	-	-	TRBJ2-7	TGCGCCAGTATAGTCCCAGGGAGCTTCTACGAGCAGTACTTC	CASIVPGSFYEQYF
TRBV11-2	many	-	TRBJ1-1	TGTGCCAGCAGCCCGATAGGGGAGTACACTGAAGCTTTCTTT	CASSPIGEYTEAFF
TRBV29-1	few	TRBD1	TRBJ2-7	TGCAGCGGCAGACAGGGGTTGGGCGAGCAGTACTTC	CSGRQGLGEQYF
TRBV5-6	-	TRBD1	TRBJ1-2	TGTGCCAGCATACACAGGGGGGATGGCTACACCTTC	CASIHRGDGYTF
TRBV6-2/TRBV6-3	many	-	TRBJ1-2	TGTGCCAGCAGTTTGGAGGTGGACTATGGCTACACCTTC	CASSLEVDYGYTF
TRBV5-6	few	-	TRBJ2-7	TGTGCCAGCAGCTTCGGACTCTACGAGCAGTACTTC	CASSFGLYEQYF
TRBV7-9	many	TRBD1	TRBJ1-3	TGTGCCAGCAGCCCACAGGGGACTGGAAACACCATATATTTT	CASSPQGTGNTIYF
TRBV10-3	few	-	TRBJ1-1	TGTGCCATCAGTGAGTACGGGCCAAAGGACACTGAAGCTTTCTTT	CAISEYGPKDTEAFF
TRBV3-1	many	TRBD1	TRBJ1-1	TGTGCCAGCAGCCAACTCCTCAGACAGGGAGGGATGTTGCAAGCTTTCTTT	CASSQLLRQGGMLQAFF
TRBV12-5	many	TRBD1	TRBJ1-2	TGTGCTAGTGGTTTTAACTCCTTCCCGGGACAGGAGTATGGCTACACCTTC	CASGFNSFPGQEYGYTF
TRBV20-1	many	-	TRBJ2-5	TGCAGTGCTAGACCTCCGACCATGAGAGAGACCCAGTACTTC	CSARPPTMRETQYF
TRBV7-2	-	TRBD2	TRBJ2-2	TGTGCCAGCAGCTCTAGCCTGACTAGCGGGAGGGCCGGGGAGCTGTTTTTT	CASSSSLTSGRAGELFF
TRBV6-5	many	-	TRBJ2-1	TGTGCCAGCAGTGGGGTGGGGGGCGCATACAATGAGCAGTTCTTC	CASSGVGGAYNEQFF
TRBV28	few	-	TRBJ2-2	TGTGTCAGCAGTGTAGCAACCGGGGAGCTGTTTTTT	CVSSVATGELFF
TRBV7-2	many	TRBD1	TRBJ2-4	TGTGCCAGCAGCCGAGACAGGGCCGGTCAAAACATTCAGTACTTC	CASSRDRAGQNIQYF
TRBV7-9	-	-	TRBJ2-7	TGTGCCAGCAGCTTATATCGTGGGGTAAGGACCTACGAGCAGTACTTC	CASSLYRGVRTYEQYF
TRBV6-5	-	TRBD1	TRBJ2-7	TGTGCCAGCATGGGACAGGGGCCTTCCTACGAGCAGTACTTC	CASMGQGPSYEQYF
TRBV7-2	few	-	TRBJ2-1	TGTGCCAGCAGCTTAGTGGTGGGCAGGGTCTACAATGAGCAGTTCTTC	CASSLVVGRVYNEQFF
TRBV11-2	many	-	TRBJ2-1	TGTGCCAGCAGCTTAGGACACTACAATGAGCAGTTCTTC	CASSLGHYNEQFF
TRBV5-1	-	-	TRBJ1-5	TGCGCCAGCAGCTTGACAGGGAAGGATCAGCCCCAGCATTTT	CASSLTGKDQPQHF
TRBV7-3	many	-	TRBJ2-3	TGTGCCAGCAGCTTATACAGGGAGATCGGTACGCAGTATTTT	CASSLYREIGTQYF
TRBV28	few	-	TRBJ2-3	TGTGCCAGCGGGAGCCGAAAAAGCACAGATACGCAGTATTTT	CASGSRKSTDTQYF
TRBV4-1	-	-	TRBJ2-2	TGCGCCAGCAGCCAAGTACCGAACACCGGGGAGCTGTTTTTT	CASSQVPNTGELFF